The rows below give T cell receptor beta chains drawn from one sample of a study of blood T cell repertoires in COVID-19. Some clones are missing from TCRdb's copy, which holds only in-frame ones; the method was immunoSEQ multiplex PCR. The table lists over 150,000 clones, approximately 90% of them singletons. The source material was peripheral blood. These receptors originate from a man younger than 40 with acute or convalescent COVID-19. Each CDR3 is given with its conserved first and last residue. The D gene is left open where the match is weak. The listing skips clone size in some rows; elsewhere it reads once, few, many or a size class.

abundance: -
v_gene: TRBV5-4
j_gene: TRBJ1-3
d_gene: -
CDR3aa: CASSLNTAYSGNTIYF
CDR3nt: TGTGCCAGCAGCTTGAATACTGCCTACTCTGGAAACACCATATATTTT

abundance: -
v_gene: TRBV6-5
j_gene: TRBJ2-2
d_gene: -
CDR3aa: CASSRTEGTGELFF
CDR3nt: TGTGCCAGCAGTCGGACGGAGGGCACCGGGGAGCTGTTTTTT

abundance: -
v_gene: TRBV5-4
j_gene: TRBJ1-4
d_gene: -
CDR3aa: CASSLWTEEKLFF
CDR3nt: TGTGCCAGCAGCCTGTGGACAGAAGAAAAACTGTTTTTT

abundance: -
v_gene: TRBV28
j_gene: TRBJ2-2
d_gene: -
CDR3aa: CASSTGIARTGELFF
CDR3nt: TGTGCCAGCAGCACGGGGATCGCGCGGACCGGGGAGCTGTTTTTT

abundance: -
v_gene: TRBV7-3
j_gene: TRBJ1-5
d_gene: -
CDR3aa: CASSPRGVGF
CDR3nt: TGTGCCAGCAGCCCCAGGGGTGTGGGTTTT

abundance: -
v_gene: TRBV9
j_gene: TRBJ2-1
d_gene: TRBD1
CDR3aa: CASSETGVRNEQFF
CDR3nt: TGTGCCAGCAGCGAGACAGGGGTGAGGAATGAGCAGTTCTTC

abundance: -
v_gene: TRBV5-6
j_gene: TRBJ2-4
d_gene: TRBD1
CDR3aa: CASSLGGTASQNIQYF
CDR3nt: TGTGCCAGCAGCTTGGGGGGGACAGCTTCCCAAAACATTCAGTACTTC

abundance: -
v_gene: TRBV5-1
j_gene: TRBJ1-1
d_gene: -
CDR3aa: CASSLETVAGTEAFF
CDR3nt: TGCGCCAGCAGCTTGGAGACGGTGGCGGGGACTGAAGCTTTCTTT

abundance: -
v_gene: TRBV6-6
j_gene: TRBJ2-2
d_gene: TRBD2
CDR3aa: CASSRRTSGRALTGELFF
CDR3nt: TGTGCCAGCAGCCGAAGGACTAGCGGGAGGGCCCTTACCGGGGAGCTGTTTTTT

abundance: -
v_gene: TRBV7-3
j_gene: TRBJ2-1
d_gene: TRBD2
CDR3aa: CASSLSLAGGQFF
CDR3nt: TGTGCCAGCAGCTTAAGTCTAGCGGGAGGGCAGTTCTTC

abundance: few
v_gene: TRBV27
j_gene: TRBJ2-7
d_gene: TRBD2
CDR3aa: CASSLSLGLAGVEQYF
CDR3nt: TGTGCCAGCAGTTTATCTCTAGGACTAGCGGGAGTTGAGCAGTACTTC

abundance: -
v_gene: TRBV7-2
j_gene: TRBJ1-1
d_gene: TRBD1
CDR3aa: CASSWDRRNTEAFF
CDR3nt: TGTGCCAGCAGCTGGGACAGGAGGAACACTGAAGCTTTCTTT

abundance: -
v_gene: TRBV4-2
j_gene: TRBJ2-4
d_gene: -
CDR3aa: CASSQGQFTDIQYF
CDR3nt: TGTGCCAGCAGCCAAGGTCAATTTACAGACATTCAGTACTTC

abundance: once
v_gene: TRBV6-6
j_gene: TRBJ1-5
d_gene: -
CDR3aa: CASEQQGQPQHF
CDR3nt: TGTGCCAGCGAACAGCAAGGACAGCCCCAGCATTTT

abundance: -
v_gene: TRBV6-1
j_gene: TRBJ2-2
d_gene: -
CDR3aa: CASSGGAILWAGELFF
CDR3nt: TGTGCCAGCAGTGGTGGGGCTATTCTTTGGGCCGGGGAGCTGTTTTTT

abundance: -
v_gene: TRBV11-2
j_gene: TRBJ2-7
d_gene: TRBD1
CDR3aa: CASSPGSGQGLYEQYF
CDR3nt: TGTGCCAGCAGCCCGGGGTCGGGACAGGGCTTGTACGAGCAGTACTTC

abundance: -
v_gene: TRBV28
j_gene: TRBJ2-5
d_gene: TRBD2
CDR3aa: CASSSPPSGETQYF
CDR3nt: TGTGCCAGCAGTTCCCCCCCTAGCGGAGAGACCCAGTACTTC

abundance: -
v_gene: TRBV6-5
j_gene: TRBJ1-3
d_gene: -
CDR3aa: CASRTGSGNTIYF
CDR3nt: TGTGCCAGCAGAACAGGCTCTGGAAACACCATATATTTT

abundance: -
v_gene: TRBV7-6
j_gene: TRBJ2-7
d_gene: -
CDR3aa: CASSQGSYGGPFYEQYF
CDR3nt: TGTGCCAGCAGCCAAGGTAGCTACGGGGGGCCGTTCTACGAGCAGTACTTC

abundance: -
v_gene: TRBV30
j_gene: TRBJ1-5
d_gene: -
CDR3aa: CAWSVGRNSNQPQHF
CDR3nt: TGTGCCTGGAGTGTGGGGCGGAATAGCAATCAGCCCCAGCATTTT

abundance: -
v_gene: TRBV7-9
j_gene: TRBJ1-1
d_gene: -
CDR3aa: CASRNGPNTEAFF
CDR3nt: TGTGCCAGCAGAAATGGGCCGAACACTGAAGCTTTCTTT

abundance: -
v_gene: TRBV2
j_gene: TRBJ2-7
d_gene: TRBD2
CDR3aa: CASSDGLAAYEQYF
CDR3nt: TGTGCCAGCAGTGATGGGCTAGCGGCCTACGAGCAGTACTTC

abundance: -
v_gene: TRBV5-4
j_gene: TRBJ2-3
d_gene: TRBD2
CDR3aa: CASSTGTNPDTQYF
CDR3nt: TGTGCCAGCAGCACCGGGACTAACCCAGATACGCAGTATTTT

abundance: -
v_gene: TRBV25-1
j_gene: TRBJ2-5
d_gene: -
CDR3aa: CASSGILEETQYF
CDR3nt: TGTGCCAGCAGCGGGATTTTAGAAGAGACCCAGTACTTC

abundance: few
v_gene: TRBV28
j_gene: TRBJ1-6
d_gene: -
CDR3aa: CASSQATGFYNSPLHF
CDR3nt: TGTGCCAGCAGTCAAGCCACAGGGTTCTATAATTCACCCCTCCACTTT

abundance: -
v_gene: TRBV5-8
j_gene: TRBJ1-5
d_gene: -
CDR3aa: CASSRGGGNQPQHF
CDR3nt: TGTGCCAGCAGTCGGGGGGGCGGGAATCAGCCCCAGCATTTT

abundance: -
v_gene: TRBV7-9
j_gene: TRBJ1-1
d_gene: TRBD1
CDR3aa: CASSLKGTGGMNTEAFF
CDR3nt: TGTGCCAGCAGCTTAAAGGGTACAGGGGGCATGAACACTGAAGCTTTCTTT

abundance: -
v_gene: TRBV5-1
j_gene: TRBJ2-7
d_gene: TRBD1
CDR3aa: CASKRTGDRHEQYF
CDR3nt: TGCGCCAGCAAAAGGACAGGGGATCGTCACGAGCAGTACTTC

abundance: -
v_gene: TRBV5-6
j_gene: TRBJ2-5
d_gene: TRBD1
CDR3aa: CASSGQGAGYRETQYF
CDR3nt: TGTGCCAGCAGCGGACAGGGGGCGGGATATCGAGAGACCCAGTACTTC

abundance: -
v_gene: TRBV7-6
j_gene: TRBJ2-2
d_gene: -
CDR3aa: CASSLASDPMYTGELFF
CDR3nt: TGTGCCAGCAGCTTAGCCAGCGACCCGATGTACACCGGGGAGCTGTTTTTT

abundance: -
v_gene: TRBV12-3/TRBV12-4
j_gene: TRBJ2-7
d_gene: -
CDR3aa: CASSFSVYEQYF
CDR3nt: TGTGCCAGCAGTTTTTCCGTCTACGAGCAGTACTTC

abundance: once
v_gene: TRBV4-1
j_gene: TRBJ2-5
d_gene: -
CDR3aa: CASSQRGGETQYF
CDR3nt: TGCGCCAGCAGCCAACGGGGAGGAGAGACCCAGTACTTC

abundance: -
v_gene: TRBV20-1
j_gene: TRBJ1-1
d_gene: -
CDR3aa: CRPGGRNEAFF
CDR3nt: TGCAGGCCGGGGGGTAGAAATGAAGCTTTCTTT

abundance: few
v_gene: TRBV21-1
j_gene: TRBJ2-2
d_gene: -
CDR3aa: CASSKERTANTGELFF
CDR3nt: TGTGCCAGCAGCAAAGAGAGGACTGCAAACACCGGGGAGCTGTTTTTT

abundance: -
v_gene: TRBV7-3
j_gene: TRBJ1-1
d_gene: -
CDR3aa: CASSPTSGEAFF
CDR3nt: TGTGCCAGCAGCCCAACCTCGGGTGAAGCTTTCTTT

abundance: -
v_gene: TRBV7-8
j_gene: TRBJ2-6
d_gene: -
CDR3aa: CASSSPEGGPDSGANVLTF
CDR3nt: TGTGCCAGCAGCAGTCCCGAGGGGGGGCCGGACTCTGGGGCCAACGTCCTGACTTTC

abundance: -
v_gene: TRBV9
j_gene: TRBJ1-1
d_gene: -
CDR3aa: CASSSRQSHALNTEAFF
CDR3nt: TGTGCCAGCAGCTCTAGACAGAGCCATGCTTTGAACACTGAAGCTTTCTTT

abundance: -
v_gene: TRBV7-2
j_gene: TRBJ1-2
d_gene: -
CDR3aa: CASAPRGGHGYTF
CDR3nt: TGTGCCAGCGCACCCCGGGGGGGACATGGCTACACCTTC

abundance: -
v_gene: TRBV5-1
j_gene: TRBJ1-6
d_gene: TRBD1
CDR3aa: CASSVGQGYSPLHF
CDR3nt: TGCGCCAGCAGCGTGGGACAGGGTTATTCACCCCTCCACTTT

abundance: -
v_gene: TRBV9
j_gene: TRBJ2-1
d_gene: -
CDR3aa: CASSVGVSWEQFF
CDR3nt: TGTGCCAGCAGCGTAGGCGTCTCATGGGAGCAGTTCTTC

abundance: -
v_gene: TRBV7-6
j_gene: TRBJ2-5
d_gene: -
CDR3aa: CASSFSWGPEETQYF
CDR3nt: TGTGCCAGCAGCTTCTCTTGGGGGCCGGAGGAGACCCAGTACTTC

abundance: -
v_gene: TRBV10-3
j_gene: TRBJ2-3
d_gene: TRBD2
CDR3aa: CAINLRGAPTDTQYF
CDR3nt: TGTGCCATCAACCTGCGGGGGGCCCCCACAGATACGCAGTATTTT

abundance: -
v_gene: TRBV2
j_gene: TRBJ2-7
d_gene: TRBD1
CDR3aa: CAGKTGGRGYEQYF
CDR3nt: TGTGCCGGAAAAACAGGGGGACGGGGCTACGAGCAGTACTTC

abundance: -
v_gene: TRBV5-6
j_gene: TRBJ1-3
d_gene: TRBD1
CDR3aa: CASSYRQGAGGNTIYF
CDR3nt: TGTGCCAGCAGCTACCGACAGGGCGCGGGAGGAAACACCATATATTTT

abundance: -
v_gene: TRBV28
j_gene: TRBJ1-2
d_gene: -
CDR3aa: CASGGTLGGYTF
CDR3nt: TGTGCCAGCGGGGGCACCCTGGGAGGCTACACCTTC

abundance: few
v_gene: TRBV27
j_gene: TRBJ1-2
d_gene: TRBD1
CDR3aa: CASSSDRGPTHGYTF
CDR3nt: TGTGCCAGCAGTTCGGACAGGGGCCCGACACATGGCTACACCTTC

abundance: -
v_gene: TRBV3-1/TRBV3-2
j_gene: TRBJ1-1
d_gene: -
CDR3aa: CASSILVANTEAFF
CDR3nt: TGTGCCAGCAGCATCCTTGTGGCCAACACTGAAGCTTTCTTT

abundance: -
v_gene: TRBV4-1
j_gene: TRBJ2-3
d_gene: -
CDR3aa: CASGGISHTDTQYF
CDR3nt: TGCGCCAGCGGGGGGATCTCCCACACAGATACGCAGTATTTT

abundance: -
v_gene: TRBV28
j_gene: TRBJ1-1
d_gene: -
CDR3aa: CASSLLGAYTEAFF
CDR3nt: TGTGCCAGCAGTTTATTGGGGGCGTACACTGAAGCTTTCTTT

abundance: -
v_gene: TRBV5-4
j_gene: TRBJ2-2
d_gene: -
CDR3aa: CASSFPGSAGELFF
CDR3nt: TGTGCCAGCAGCTTCCCCGGGAGCGCCGGGGAGCTGTTTTTT

abundance: -
v_gene: TRBV5-1
j_gene: TRBJ1-2
d_gene: -
CDR3aa: CASRYDRGGYTF
CDR3nt: TGCGCCAGCAGATATGATAGGGGGGGCTACACCTTC

abundance: once
v_gene: TRBV6-2/TRBV6-3
j_gene: TRBJ1-3
d_gene: -
CDR3aa: CASSPGGNTIYF
CDR3nt: TGTGCCAGCAGCCCCGGGGGAAACACCATATATTTT

abundance: -
v_gene: TRBV19
j_gene: TRBJ1-5
d_gene: -
CDR3aa: CASRIFYTTGEGQPQHF
CDR3nt: TGTGCCAGTAGGATCTTCTACACTACGGGGGAGGGTCAGCCCCAGCATTTT

abundance: -
v_gene: TRBV3-1/TRBV3-2
j_gene: TRBJ2-1
d_gene: -
CDR3aa: CASSPDFSYNEQFF
CDR3nt: TGTGCCAGCAGCCCCGACTTCTCCTACAATGAGCAGTTCTTC

abundance: -
v_gene: TRBV5-5
j_gene: TRBJ1-1
d_gene: -
CDR3aa: CASSLGIPGTEAFF
CDR3nt: TGTGCCAGCAGCCTCGGGATCCCGGGTACTGAAGCTTTCTTT

abundance: -
v_gene: TRBV29-1
j_gene: TRBJ1-3
d_gene: TRBD1
CDR3aa: CSVYSSDRRNTIYF
CDR3nt: TGCAGCGTTTACTCTTCGGACAGGAGAAACACCATATATTTT